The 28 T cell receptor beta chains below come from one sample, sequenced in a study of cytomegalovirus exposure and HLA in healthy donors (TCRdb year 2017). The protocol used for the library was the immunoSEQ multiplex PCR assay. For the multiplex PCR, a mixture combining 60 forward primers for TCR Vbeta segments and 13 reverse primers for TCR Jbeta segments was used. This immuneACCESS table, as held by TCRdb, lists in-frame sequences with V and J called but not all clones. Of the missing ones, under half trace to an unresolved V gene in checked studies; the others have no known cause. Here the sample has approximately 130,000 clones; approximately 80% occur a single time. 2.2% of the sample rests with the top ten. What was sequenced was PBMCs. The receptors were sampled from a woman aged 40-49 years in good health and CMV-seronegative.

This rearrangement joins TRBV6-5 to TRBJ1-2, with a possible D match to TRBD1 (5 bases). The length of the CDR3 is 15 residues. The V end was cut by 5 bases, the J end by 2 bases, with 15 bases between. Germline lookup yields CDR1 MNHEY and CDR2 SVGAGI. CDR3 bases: TGTGCCAGCAGTCCTCAGGGAGGCTCCAACTATGGCTACACCTTC. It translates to CASSPQGGSNYGYTF.

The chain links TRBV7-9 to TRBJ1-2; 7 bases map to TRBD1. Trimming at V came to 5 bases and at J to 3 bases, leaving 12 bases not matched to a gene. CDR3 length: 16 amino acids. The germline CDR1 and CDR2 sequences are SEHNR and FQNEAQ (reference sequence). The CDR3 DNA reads TGTGCCAGCAGCCCGGGAGCGGAGACAGGGTACTATGGCTACACCTTC. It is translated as CASSPGAETGYYGYTF. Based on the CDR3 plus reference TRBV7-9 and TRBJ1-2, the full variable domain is DTGVSQNPRHKITKRGQNVTFRCDPISEHNRLYWYRQTLGQGPEFLTYFQNEAQLEKSRLLSDRFSAERPKGSFSTLEIQRTEQGDSAMYLCASSPGAETGYYGYTFGSGTRLTVV.

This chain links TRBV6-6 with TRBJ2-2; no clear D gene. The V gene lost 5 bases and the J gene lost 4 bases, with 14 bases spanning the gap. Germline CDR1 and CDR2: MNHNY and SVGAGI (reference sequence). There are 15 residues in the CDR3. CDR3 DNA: TGTGCCAGCAGTCCCGGTAGCAGACTCACCGGGGAGCTGTTTTTT. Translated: CASSPGSRLTGELFF.

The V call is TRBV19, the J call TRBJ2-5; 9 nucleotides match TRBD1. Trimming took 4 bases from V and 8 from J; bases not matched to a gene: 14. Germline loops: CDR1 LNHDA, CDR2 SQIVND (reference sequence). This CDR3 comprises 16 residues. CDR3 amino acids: CASSTGTGSWGETQYF. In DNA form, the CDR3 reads TGTGCCAGTAGTACTGGGACAGGGAGCTGGGGTGAAACCCAGTACTTC. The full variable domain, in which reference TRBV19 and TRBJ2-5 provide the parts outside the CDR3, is DGGITQSPKYLFRKEGQNVTLSCEQNLNHDAMYWYRQDPGQGLRLIYYSQIVNDFQKGDIAEGYSVSREKKESFPLTVTSAQKNPTAFYLCASSTGTGSWGETQYFGPGTRLLVL.

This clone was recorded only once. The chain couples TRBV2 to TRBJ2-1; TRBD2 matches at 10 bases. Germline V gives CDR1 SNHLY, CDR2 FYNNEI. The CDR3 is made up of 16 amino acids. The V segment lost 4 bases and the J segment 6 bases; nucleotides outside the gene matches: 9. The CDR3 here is CASSAIAGGASNEQFF. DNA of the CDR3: TGTGCCAGCAGTGCAATAGCGGGAGGAGCTTCCAATGAGCAGTTCTTC.

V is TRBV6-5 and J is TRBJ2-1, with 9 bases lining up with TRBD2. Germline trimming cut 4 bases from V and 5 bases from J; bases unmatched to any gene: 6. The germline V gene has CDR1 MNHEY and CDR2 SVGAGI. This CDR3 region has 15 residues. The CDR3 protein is CASSSGGREHNEQFF. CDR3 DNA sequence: TGTGCCAGCAGTTCTGGCGGGAGGGAACACAATGAGCAGTTCTTC.

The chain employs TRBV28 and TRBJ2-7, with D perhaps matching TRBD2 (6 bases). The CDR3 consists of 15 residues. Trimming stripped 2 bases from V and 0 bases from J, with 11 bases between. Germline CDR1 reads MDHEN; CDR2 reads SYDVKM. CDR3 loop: CASSLLSGSSYEQYF. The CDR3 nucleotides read TGTGCCAGCAGTTTACTATCCGGGAGCTCCTACGAGCAGTACTTC.

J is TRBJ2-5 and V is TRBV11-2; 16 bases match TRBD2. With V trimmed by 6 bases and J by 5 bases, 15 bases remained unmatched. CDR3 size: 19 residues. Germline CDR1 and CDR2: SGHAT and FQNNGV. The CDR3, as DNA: TGTGCCAGCAGGGGACGAGGGACTAGCGGGGGGGGATGGTGGGAGACCCAGTACTTC. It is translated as CASRGRGTSGGGWWETQYF.

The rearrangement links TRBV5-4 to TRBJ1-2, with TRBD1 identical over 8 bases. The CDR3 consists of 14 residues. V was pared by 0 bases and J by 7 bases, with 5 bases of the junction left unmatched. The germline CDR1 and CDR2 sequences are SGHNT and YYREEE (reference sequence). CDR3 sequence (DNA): TGTGCCAGCAGCTTGGTTCAGGGGGCGGGTGGCTACACCTTC. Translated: CASSLVQGAGGYTF.

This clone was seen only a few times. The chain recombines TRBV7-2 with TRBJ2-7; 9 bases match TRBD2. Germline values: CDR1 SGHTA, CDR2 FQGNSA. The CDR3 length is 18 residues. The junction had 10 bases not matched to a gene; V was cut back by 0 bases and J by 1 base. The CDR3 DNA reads TGTGCCAGCAGCTTAGCGGGGAGAGCGGGAGGAGTATCCTACGAGCAGTACTTC. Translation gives CASSLAGRAGGVSYEQYF.

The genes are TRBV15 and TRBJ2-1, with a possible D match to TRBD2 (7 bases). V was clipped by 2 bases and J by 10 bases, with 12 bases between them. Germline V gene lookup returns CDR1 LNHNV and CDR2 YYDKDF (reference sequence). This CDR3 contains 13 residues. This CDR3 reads CATSRIGGVEQFF. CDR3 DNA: TGTGCCACCAGCAGAATAGGGGGGGTAGAGCAGTTCTTC.

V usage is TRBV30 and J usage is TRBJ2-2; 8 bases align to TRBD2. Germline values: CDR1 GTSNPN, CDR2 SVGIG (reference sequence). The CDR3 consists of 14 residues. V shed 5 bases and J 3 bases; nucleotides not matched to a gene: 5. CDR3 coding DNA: TGTGCCTGGCGGGGGGGCAGGGACACCGGGGAGCTGTTTTTT. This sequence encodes CAWRGGRDTGELFF.

The CDR3 DNA is TGTGCCACTACTCTTGGAGAGGGTGGAGGAACTGAAGCTTTCTTT. Translated: CATTLGEGGGTEAFF. The chain combines TRBV15 with TRBJ1-1; D unclear. The CDR3 is made up of 15 amino acids. The V and J ends lost 9 bases and 5 bases respectively, with 22 bases between them. The germline V gene encodes CDR1 LNHNV and CDR2 YYDKDF (reference sequence).

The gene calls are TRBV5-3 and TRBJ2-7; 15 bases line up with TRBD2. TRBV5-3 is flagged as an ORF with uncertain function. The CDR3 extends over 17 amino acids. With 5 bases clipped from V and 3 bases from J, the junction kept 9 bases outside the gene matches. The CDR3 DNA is TGTGCCAGAAGGGCAGCCGGGACTAGCGGGGGGAACTACGAGCAGTACTTC. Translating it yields CARRAAGTSGGNYEQYF.

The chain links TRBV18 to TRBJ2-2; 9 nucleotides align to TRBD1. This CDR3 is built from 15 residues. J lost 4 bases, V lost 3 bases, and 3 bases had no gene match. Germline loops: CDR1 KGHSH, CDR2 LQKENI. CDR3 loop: CASSPSTGGTGELFF. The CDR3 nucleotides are TGTGCCAGCTCACCCTCGACAGGGGGCACCGGGGAGCTGTTTTTT.

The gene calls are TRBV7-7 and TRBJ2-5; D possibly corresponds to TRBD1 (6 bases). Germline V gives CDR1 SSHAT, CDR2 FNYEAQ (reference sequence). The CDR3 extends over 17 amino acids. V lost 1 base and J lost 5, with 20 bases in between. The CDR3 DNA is TGTGCCAGCAGCTTAGGGGCGCCAGGGGTAATTCAGGAGACCCAGTACTTC. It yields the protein CASSLGAPGVIQETQYF.

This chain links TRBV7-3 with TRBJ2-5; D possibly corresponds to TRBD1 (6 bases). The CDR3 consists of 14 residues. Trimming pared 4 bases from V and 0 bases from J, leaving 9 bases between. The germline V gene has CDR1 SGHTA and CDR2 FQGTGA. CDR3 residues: CASSSRTDQETQYF. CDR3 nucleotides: TGTGCCAGCAGCTCCCGGACAGACCAAGAGACCCAGTACTTC.

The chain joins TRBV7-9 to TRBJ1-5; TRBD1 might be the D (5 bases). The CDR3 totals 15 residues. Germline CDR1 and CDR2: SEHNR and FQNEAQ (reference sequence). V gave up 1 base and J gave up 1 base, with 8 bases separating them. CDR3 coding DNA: TGTGCCAGCAGCTTAGGGGGGGAGAGCAATCAGCCCCAGCATTTT. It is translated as CASSLGGESNQPQHF.

The CDR3 sequence is CASGGDQETQYF. In DNA form, the CDR3 reads TGTGCAAGCGGGGGGGACCAAGAGACCCAGTACTTC. The V call is TRBV10-3, the J call TRBJ2-5; 10 bases fit TRBD2. Germline V gene lookup returns CDR1 ENHRY and CDR2 SYGVKD. This CDR3 is 12 amino acids long.

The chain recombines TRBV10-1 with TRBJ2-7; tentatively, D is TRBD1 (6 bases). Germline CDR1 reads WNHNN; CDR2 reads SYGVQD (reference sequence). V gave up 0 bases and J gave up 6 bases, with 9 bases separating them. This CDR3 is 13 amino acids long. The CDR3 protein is CASSESTGSEQYF. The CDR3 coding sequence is TGCGCCAGCAGTGAGTCGACAGGCTCCGAGCAGTACTTC.

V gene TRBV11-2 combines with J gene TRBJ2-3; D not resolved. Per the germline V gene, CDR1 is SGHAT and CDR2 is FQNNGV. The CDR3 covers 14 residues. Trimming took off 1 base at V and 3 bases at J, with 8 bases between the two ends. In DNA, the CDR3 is TGTGCCAGCAGCTTAGTGACTGCAACAGATACGCAGTATTTT. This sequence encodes CASSLVTATDTQYF.

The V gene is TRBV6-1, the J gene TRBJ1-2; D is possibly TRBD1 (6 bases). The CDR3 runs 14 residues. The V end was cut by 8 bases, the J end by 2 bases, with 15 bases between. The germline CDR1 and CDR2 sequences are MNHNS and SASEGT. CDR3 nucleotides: TGTGCCAGCTGCCTCGACAGGAAAAACTATGGCTACACCTTC. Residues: CASCLDRKNYGYTF.

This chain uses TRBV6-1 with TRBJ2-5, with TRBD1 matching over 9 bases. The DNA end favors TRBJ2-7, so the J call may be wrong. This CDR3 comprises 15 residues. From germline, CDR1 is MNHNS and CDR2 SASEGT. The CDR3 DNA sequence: TGTGCCAGCAGTGACCGGGACAGGGTCCCCTACGAGCAGTACTTC. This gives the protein CASSDRDRVPYEQYF.

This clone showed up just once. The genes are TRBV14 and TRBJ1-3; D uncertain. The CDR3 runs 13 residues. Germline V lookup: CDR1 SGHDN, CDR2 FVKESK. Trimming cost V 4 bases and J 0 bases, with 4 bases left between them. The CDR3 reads CASSPVSGNTIYF. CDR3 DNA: TGTGCCAGCAGCCCCGTCTCTGGAAACACCATATATTTT.

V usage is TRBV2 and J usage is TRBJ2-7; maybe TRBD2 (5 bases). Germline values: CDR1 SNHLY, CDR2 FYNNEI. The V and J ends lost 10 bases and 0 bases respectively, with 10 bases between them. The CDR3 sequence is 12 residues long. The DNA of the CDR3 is TGTGCCACCGGGCGGGCCTCCTACGAGCAGTACTTC. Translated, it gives CATGRASYEQYF.

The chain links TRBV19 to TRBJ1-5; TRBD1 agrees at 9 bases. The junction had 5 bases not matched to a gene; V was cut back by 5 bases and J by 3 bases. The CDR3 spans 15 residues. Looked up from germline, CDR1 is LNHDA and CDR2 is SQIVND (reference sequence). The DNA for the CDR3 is TGTGCCAGTAGTTTAGGACAGGGGACCAATCAGCCCCAGCATTTT. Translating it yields CASSLGQGTNQPQHF.

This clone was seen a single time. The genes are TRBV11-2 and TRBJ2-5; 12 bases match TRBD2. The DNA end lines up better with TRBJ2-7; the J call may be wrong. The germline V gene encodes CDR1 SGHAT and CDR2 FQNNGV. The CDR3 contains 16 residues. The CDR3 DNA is TGTGCCAGCAGCTTAGATCTCCTAGCGGGGGGGAACGAGCAGTACTTC. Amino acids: CASSLDLLAGGNEQYF.

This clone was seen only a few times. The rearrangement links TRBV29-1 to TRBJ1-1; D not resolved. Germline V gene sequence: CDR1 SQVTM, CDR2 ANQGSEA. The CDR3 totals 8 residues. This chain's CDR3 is CKQAEAFF. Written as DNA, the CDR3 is TGCAAGCAGGCTGAAGCTTTCTTT.